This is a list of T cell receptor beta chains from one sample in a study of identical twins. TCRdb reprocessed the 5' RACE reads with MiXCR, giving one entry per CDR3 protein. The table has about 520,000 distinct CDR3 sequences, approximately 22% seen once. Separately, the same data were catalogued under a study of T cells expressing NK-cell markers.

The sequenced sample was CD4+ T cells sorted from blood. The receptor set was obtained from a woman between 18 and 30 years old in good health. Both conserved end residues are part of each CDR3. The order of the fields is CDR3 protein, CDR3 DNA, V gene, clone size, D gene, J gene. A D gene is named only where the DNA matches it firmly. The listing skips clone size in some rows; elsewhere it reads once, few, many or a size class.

CDR3: CASSQVPGAGANVLTF
DNA: TGTGCCAGCAGCCAAGTCCCCGGCGCTGGGGCCAACGTCCTGACTTTC
V: TRBV4-2
size: few
D: -
J: TRBJ2-6

CDR3: CASSTSGGTVWPQHF
DNA: TGTGCCAGCAGTACATCAGGGGGAACTGTCTGGCCCCAGCATTTT
V: TRBV6-2/TRBV6-3
size: -
D: TRBD1
J: TRBJ1-5

CDR3: CASSTGYTDTQYF
DNA: TGCGCCAGTTCGACCGGGTACACAGATACGCAGTATTTT
V: TRBV10-1
size: -
D: -
J: TRBJ2-3

CDR3: CASRSGFSYEQYF
DNA: TGTGCCAGCAGATCGGGCTTTTCCTACGAGCAGTACTTC
V: TRBV12-3/TRBV12-4
size: many
D: -
J: TRBJ2-7

CDR3: CASSPMTLNTEAFF
DNA: TGTGCCAGCAGCCCAATGACACTAAACACTGAAGCTTTCTTT
V: TRBV7-9
size: -
D: -
J: TRBJ1-1

CDR3: CASSAGQGQETQYF
DNA: TGTGCCAGCAGCGCCGGACAGGGACAAGAGACCCAGTACTTC
V: TRBV9
size: -
D: TRBD1
J: TRBJ2-5

CDR3: CASSPGQISGNTIYF
DNA: TGCGCCAGCAGCCCGGGACAGATCTCTGGAAACACCATATATTTT
V: TRBV5-1
size: -
D: TRBD1
J: TRBJ1-3

CDR3: CASSQKKLGSEQYF
DNA: TGTGCCAGCAGCCAAAAGAAGCTGGGTTCCGAGCAGTACTTC
V: TRBV14
size: once
D: -
J: TRBJ2-7

CDR3: CASSSPDNQPQHF
DNA: TGTGCCAGCAGTTCCCCGGATAATCAGCCCCAGCATTTT
V: TRBV12-3/TRBV12-4
size: -
D: -
J: TRBJ1-5

CDR3: CASVYDGTGDLNTEAFF
DNA: TGTGCCAGCGTATATGACGGGACAGGGGATCTGAACACTGAAGCTTTCTTT
V: TRBV6-1
size: -
D: TRBD1
J: TRBJ1-1

CDR3: CSASPSWVFNEKLFF
DNA: TGCAGTGCTAGTCCCAGTTGGGTGTTTAATGAAAAACTGTTTTTT
V: TRBV20-1
size: -
D: -
J: TRBJ1-4

CDR3: CASSYLRLRGDGYTF
DNA: TGTGCCAGCAGTTACTTGCGTCTCAGAGGGGATGGCTACACCTTC
V: TRBV6-2/TRBV6-3
size: -
D: -
J: TRBJ1-2

CDR3: CASSWGRSNTEAFF
DNA: TGTGCCAGCAGCTGGGGACGGTCGAACACTGAAGCTTTCTTT
V: TRBV12-3/TRBV12-4
size: many
D: -
J: TRBJ1-1

CDR3: CSPRGHMNTEAFF
DNA: TGCAGTCCCAGAGGACATATGAACACTGAAGCTTTCTTT
V: TRBV20-1
size: many
D: -
J: TRBJ1-1

CDR3: CASARDRDTQYF
DNA: TGTGCCAGTGCGAGGGATAGGGATACGCAGTATTTT
V: TRBV6-2/TRBV6-3
size: -
D: -
J: TRBJ2-3

CDR3: CASSPDTNYGYTF
DNA: TGTGCCAGCTCACCCGATACTAACTATGGCTACACCTTC
V: TRBV18
size: -
D: -
J: TRBJ1-2

CDR3: CSASSGQGNYGYTF
DNA: TGCAGTGCAAGTTCGGGACAGGGGAACTATGGCTACACCTTC
V: TRBV20-1
size: few
D: TRBD1
J: TRBJ1-2

CDR3: CASSLPDLGGNEQFF
DNA: TGTGCCAGCAGCTTACCAGACCTGGGCGGGAATGAGCAGTTCTTC
V: TRBV7-2
size: few
D: -
J: TRBJ2-1

CDR3: CASSPLGELFF
DNA: TGTGCCAGCAGCCCCCTTGGGGAGCTGTTTTTT
V: TRBV6-1
size: few
D: -
J: TRBJ2-2

CDR3: CASSSANIWDRAKLF
DNA: TGTGCCAGCAGCTCCGCGAATATATGGGACAGGGCGAAGCTCTTC
V: TRBV7-9
size: few
D: TRBD1
J: TRBJ2-1

CDR3: CASNPSGGAPDTQYF
DNA: TGTGCCAGCAATCCTAGCGGGGGGGCACCAGATACGCAGTATTTT
V: TRBV11-3
size: many
D: TRBD2
J: TRBJ2-3